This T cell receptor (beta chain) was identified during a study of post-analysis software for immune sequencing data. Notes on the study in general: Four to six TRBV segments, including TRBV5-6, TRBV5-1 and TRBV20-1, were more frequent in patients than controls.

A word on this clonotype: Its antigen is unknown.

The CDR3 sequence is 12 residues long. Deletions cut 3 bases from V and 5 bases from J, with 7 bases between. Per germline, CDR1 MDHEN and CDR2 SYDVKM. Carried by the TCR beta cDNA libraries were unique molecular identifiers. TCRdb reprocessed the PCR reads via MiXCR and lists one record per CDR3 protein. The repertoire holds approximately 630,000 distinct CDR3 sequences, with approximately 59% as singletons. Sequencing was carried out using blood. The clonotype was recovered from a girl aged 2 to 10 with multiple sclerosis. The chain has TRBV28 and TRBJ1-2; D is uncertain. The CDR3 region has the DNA TGTGCCAGCAGTTTCTCCGTTTATGGCTACACCTTC. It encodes CASSFSVYGYTF.